The TCR beta chain described here comes from a study of liver allograft versus peripheral blood T cells. As for the study in general: T cell receptor repertoires in transplanted livers were compared with those in recipients' peripheral blood. Study results and limitations: Repertoires of T cell receptors that resided inside liver allografts reportedly differed from those in peripheral blood.

TCRdb fed the reads into MiXCR, producing one record per CDR3 protein. The sample lists about 8,500 distinct CDR3 sequences, roughly a sixth seen once, with about 4.5% in the top ten. The V and J ends lost 7 bases and 4 bases respectively, with 19 bases between them. CDR3 length equals 16 residues. The germline V gene encodes CDR1 MDHEN and CDR2 SYDVKM. This clonotype is judged medium-sized (0.01 to 0.1%). Its specificity is unknown. The sequence came from a human patient who had a liver transplant. Some T cells could come from the graft donor. The V and J genes are TRBV28 and TRBJ2-2; D remains ambiguous. The CDR3 spells CASTDDGKGGTGELFF. The CDR3 DNA reads TGTGCCAGCACTGATGACGGAAAGGGTGGCACCGGGGAGCTGTTTTTT.